This TCR beta chain derives from a study of T cell repertoires in cytomegalovirus infection. Background on the study: CMV infection and matching HLA type were both indicated by public TCR beta signatures. Broader study findings: Cumulative frequency of public TCR beta families picked out carriers of CMV plus the relevant HLA.

MiXCR was run by TCRdb on the reads, yielding one entry per CDR3 protein. The top ten hold less than 3% of the sample, which has some 300,000 distinct CDR3 sequences, about 9.2% seen once. The CDR3 totals 15 residues. V lost 6 bases and J lost 7, with 21 bases in between. CDR1 is SQVTM, CDR2 ANQGSEA, per germline. This clonotype was observed at least ten times. Its antigen is as yet unknown. The rearrangement links TRBV29-1 to TRBJ2-2; D gene ambiguous. Material: PBMCs. The TCR sequence derives from a human donor in good health (CMV status not recorded). Some clones in this sample may be carry-over from other donors' samples. The CDR3 DNA follows: TGCAGCGTCGGATACAGTCCCCGAAATGGCGGGGAGCTGTTTTTT. This sequence encodes CSVGYSPRNGGELFF.